The clone carrying this T cell receptor beta chain came up a few times. Its target is unknown. The entry originates in a study of T cells in Graves' hyperthyroidism and ophthalmopathy. RNA transcripts yielded amplified TCR beta CDR3 regions. HTBI primers were used for first-round RT-PCR of the TCR CDR3. MiXCR was run by TCRdb on the multiplex PCR reads, yielding one entry per CDR3 protein. The sample lists about 510,000 distinct CDR3 sequences, around 50% occurring once. General study results and limits: The model forecast ophthalmopathy, anticipating it by a median roughly 6.5 months before onset.

Sequences were obtained from peripheral blood or thyroid tissue (not recorded which). The source of this sequence is an adult woman with Graves' disease, either hyperthyroidism or ophthalmopathy (not recorded which).

CDR3 nucleotide sequence: TGTGCCAGCAGTCCGCGACAGGGAGGGGCCGGGGAGCTGTTTTTT. Translated: CASSPRQGGAGELFF. The V and J genes are TRBV2 and TRBJ2-2; tentatively, D is TRBD1 or TRBD2 (7 bases each). The ends were cut back, 5 bases at V and 6 bases at J, with 16 bases in the middle. The CDR3 covers 15 residues. Germline-derived CDR1 and CDR2 are SNHLY and FYNNEI.